A single sample gave rise to the 3 T cell receptor beta chains below, sequenced in a study of post-analysis software for immune sequencing data. These receptors' targets are unknown. TCR beta libraries were prepared from cDNA with unique molecular identifiers. From the PCR reads, TCRdb called clonotypes with MiXCR, one entry per CDR3 protein. The sample includes about 770,000 distinct CDR3 sequences, around 46% of them seen just once. Study conclusions and caveats: Several TRBV segments occurring more often in patients than controls included TRBV5-6, TRBV5-1 and TRBV20-1.

Sequencing input: blood. The receptors here all came from a girl under 18 with multiple sclerosis.

This clonotype was observed a few times. J is TRBJ2-7 and V is TRBV27; a weak D match, TRBD2 (6 bases). Deletions cut 2 bases from V and 1 base from J, with 12 bases between. CDR3 length: 15 amino acids. CDR1 and CDR2 (germline): MNHEY, SMNVEV (reference sequence). The CDR3 is CASSLQAGRSYEQYF. The CDR3 DNA reads TGTGCCAGCAGTTTACAGGCAGGGAGGTCCTACGAGCAGTACTTC.

CDR3 residues: CASSQGASGSYNEQFF. CDR3 in DNA: TGTGCCAGCAGCCAAGGAGCTAGCGGCTCCTACAATGAGCAGTTCTTC. The V gene is TRBV4-2, the J gene TRBJ2-1; 7 bases map to TRBD2. The V segment lost 1 base and the J segment 0 bases; nucleotides outside the gene matches: 3. The CDR3 runs 16 residues. CDR1 and CDR2 from the germline V gene are LGHNA and YNFKEQ.

The rearrangement links TRBV12-3 or TRBV12-4 to TRBJ2-7, with TRBD1 matching over 9 bases. CDR3 size: 14 residues. J was trimmed by 4 bases and V by 2 bases; bases with no gene match: 3. The CDR3 DNA follows: TGTGCCAGCAGTTTATACGGGACAGGGTACGAGCAGTACTTC. This codes for CASSLYGTGYEQYF.